This TCR beta chain originates from a study of T cells expressing NK-cell markers. TCRdb reworked the 5' RACE reads into one entry per CDR3 protein, no DNA. The sample totals about 460,000 distinct CDR3 sequences. The specimen sequenced was blood T cells: a sorted CD56 or NKG2C T cell subset, CD4+ or CD8+ T cells, or bulk PBMC T cells (not recorded which). This TCR came from a woman aged 45-60 years in good health.

CDR3 residues: CSADTGTSGRKYEQYF. The V gene is TRBV20-1, the J gene TRBJ2-7; TCRdb proposes TRBD2, but this gene call is untestable without DNA. Germline V gene data show CDR1 as DFQATT and CDR2 as SNEGSKA (reference sequence). This CDR3 contains 16 residues.